This TCR beta chain was sequenced in a study of shared clonotypes between healthy human individuals. General study findings and limits: Blood alone was sampled, and tissue repertoires likely differ. Naive subsets generally had larger estimated richness than memory subsets. Shared clonotypes across all four donors exceeded non-shared ones in generation probability.

CDR1 and CDR2 (germline): MDHEN, SYDVKM. The ends were cut back, 1 base at V and 3 bases at J, with 3 bases in the middle. The CDR3 runs 12 residues. There are a few counts of this clone. Antigen specificity is unknown. The sample carries other DNA sequences with the same CDR3. The test was conducted at deep level. The protocol was immunoSEQ multiplex PCR, while the TCRdb copy is restricted to in-frame clones and leaves out a portion. The table lists approximately 1.5 million clones, approximately 98% of them singletons. Material: naive CD4+ T cells sorted from blood. The subset: CD45RA+ positively selected. This sequence originates from a man between 25 and 39 years old in good health. This rearrangement joins TRBV28 to TRBJ1-2, with D unresolved. The CDR3 sequence is CASSLSDYGYTF. CDR3 nucleotides: TGTGCCAGCAGTTTATCGGACTATGGCTACACCTTC.